This TCR beta chain was identified in a study of high-grade serous ovarian cancer treatment subgroups. Study at large: On average, 14,192 reads and under 9,000 unique TCR beta rearrangements were obtained per sample.

Some clones are missing from TCRdb's copy, which holds only in-frame ones; the method was immunoSEQ multiplex PCR. The sample lists some 5,300 clones, around 80% occurring once. Tumor samples were obtained before definitive surgery or chemotherapy. Study-wide findings and caveats: CDR1 and CDR2 were left unanalyzed; analyses focused on CDR3. Same-patient tumor repertoires overlapped at about 0.11 to 0.85; different patients barely overlapped.

For this clone: Its antigen is not identified.

CDR1 SGHNT and CDR2 YYREEE come from the germline V gene (reference sequence). This CDR3 region has 17 residues. V lost 1 base and J lost 4; bases outside the gene matches: 8. This chain links TRBV5-4 with TRBJ2-3, with TRBD2 matching 11 bases. Sequencing was done on a sample of tumor tissue. The sequence derives from a human donor with high-grade serous ovarian cancer. CDR3 loop: CASSLMLAGGQADTQYF. The CDR3, as DNA: TGTGCCAGCAGCTTGATGCTAGCGGGGGGCCAGGCAGATACGCAGTATTTT.